This T cell receptor (beta chain) originates from a study of blood T cell repertoires in COVID-19 (dated by TCRdb to the early 2020s). About the full investigation: Collaborator samples came from the United States, Italy and Spain and covered acute and convalescent phases of COVID-19. Samples came from the ongoing ImmuneRACE study (first 160 participants) plus 1,254 subjects from 6 global collaborators. Subjects who had been exposed to COVID-19, were actively infected with it, or had recovered from it provided the deeply sampled blood TCRbeta repertoires that made up the dataset. A de-identified subject ID, COVID-19 status, age in years and sex were almost always included in the sample metadata. The repertoires were released in a freely available public database meant as a resource for research on the immune response to SARS-CoV-2. The prospective study material was composed of cDNA or gDNA derived from T cells, B-cell-depleted T cells, or PBMCs. Where HLA class I and class II types were available, the types were taken from metadata supplied by the sample provider, not from assay-based typing. Overall study results and their limits: The quantity of clinical and demographic metadata differed by source and by participant and was supplied without curation.

The collaborating institutions used their own protocols to collect whole blood in K2EDTA tubes. For TCRbeta analysis, collaborator samples were shipped as frozen whole blood, as isolated PBMCs, or as DNA extracted from either sample type. CDR3 length: 16 amino acids, cysteine to phenylalanine. Only the CDR3 DNA stays, 48 bases, in frame from base 1. Trimming removed 2 bases from V and 6 bases from J, leaving 16 bases between the germline ends. Taken from the germline V gene, the CDR1 and CDR2 loops are KGHSH and LQKENI. TCRbeta CDR3 regions were amplified from genomic DNA using the immunoSEQ Assay, a bias-controlled multiplex PCR. For the original study's pipeline: The number of nucleated cells in each sample was estimated by amplification of reference gene primers within the assay. To quantify the absolute abundance of each unique TCRbeta CDR3 rearrangement, sequence reads were collapsed and filtered. For each sample, productive Simpson clonality was calculated by taking the square root of Simpson's diversity index across productive rearrangements. TCRdb limited this immuneACCESS table to in-frame rearrangements with V and J called. A share of clones is missing; checked studies link under half to unresolved V genes, and the rest is unexplained. V, J and clone size derive from that table, while D and trimming were established from the DNA sequence. A total of around 120,000 clones appear in this sample, around 89% of them only once. The top ten constitute 6% to 8.5% of the sample.

This clone showed up just a few times. There is no known antigen for this receptor. The record has no base qualities; no much larger clone is one base away. Sample: peripheral blood. This receptor chain uses TRBV18 and TRBJ2-2, and perhaps TRBD2 as D gene, on 5 matching bases. The clonotype comes from a man aged 45 to 65 with acute or convalescent COVID-19. DNA sequence: TGTGCCAGCTCACCAGATCTAGCCCCTGAGGCCGGGGAGCTGTTTTTT. This yields the protein CASSPDLAPEAGELFF.